The 16 T cell receptor beta chains below were found in one sample sequenced in a study of CD8+ T cells in alopecia areata. Extracted RNA was reverse transcribed, and the resulting cDNA served as sequencing template. Repertoires were generated with immunoSEQ multiplex PCR, while TCRdb's copy carries only in-frame clones and drops some. The sample holds 130,000 to 150,000 clones, roughly 50% seen once. Specimen: CD4+ T cells sorted from blood. The receptors were gathered from a human donor with alopecia areata.

J is TRBJ2-1 and V is TRBV5-1; 10 bases are shared with TRBD2. Germline V gene sequence: CDR1 SGHRS, CDR2 YFSETQ. The length of the CDR3 is 19 residues. Losses at the gene ends were 0 bases for V and 3 bases for J; bases not matched to a gene: 12. The CDR3 region is CASSLGPSGSGRVYNEQFF. In DNA, the CDR3 is TGCGCCAGCAGCTTGGGCCCTAGCGGGAGTGGTCGTGTCTACAATGAGCAGTTCTTC.

The chain recombines TRBV29-1 with TRBJ2-7; D perhaps matches TRBD1 (5 bases). The CDR3 is 14 amino acids. From germline, CDR1 is SQVTM and CDR2 ANQGSEA. V lost 4 bases, J lost 3 bases, and 16 bases lay in between. The CDR3 sequence is CSVVFFQGGYEQYF. The CDR3 DNA follows: TGCAGCGTTGTGTTTTTTCAGGGTGGCTACGAGCAGTACTTC.

This rearrangement joins TRBV29-1 to TRBJ1-1; unclear D gene. Germline V gives CDR1 SQVTM, CDR2 ANQGSEA. The germline V and J ends were trimmed by 8 bases and 1 base, with 8 bases remaining between them. There are 11 residues in the CDR3. This CDR3 is CSLRENTEAFF. In DNA, the CDR3 is TGCAGCCTAAGGGAGAACACTGAAGCTTTCTTT.

V usage is TRBV30 and J usage is TRBJ1-1; D call uncertain. CDR1 and CDR2 from the germline V gene are GTSNPN and SVGIG (reference sequence). CDR3 length: 13 residues. Trimming removed 2 bases from V and 3 bases from J, with 10 bases in between. The CDR3: CAWSSWPDTEAFF. CDR3 sequence (DNA): TGTGCCTGGAGTAGTTGGCCGGACACTGAAGCTTTCTTT.

This chain uses TRBV30 with TRBJ1-1; no reliable D call. The CDR3 totals 11 residues. The V gene lost 3 bases and the J gene lost 1 base, with 3 bases spanning the gap. Germline V lookup: CDR1 GTSNPN, CDR2 SVGIG (reference sequence). In DNA, the CDR3 is TGTGCCTGGAGAAGGAACACTGAAGCTTTCTTT. It codes for CAWRRNTEAFF. Drawing the rest from reference TRBV30 and TRBJ1-1, the complete variable domain is SQTIHQWPATLVQPVGSPLSLECTVEGTSNPNLYWYRQAAGRGLQLLFYSVGIGQISSEVPQNLSASRPQDRQFILSSKKLLLSDSGFYLCAWRRNTEAFFGQGTRLTVV.

Only a few counts were recorded for this clone. The chain links TRBV19 to TRBJ2-5; D tentatively reads TRBD1 or TRBD2 (5 bases each). The V gene lost 6 bases and the J gene lost 2 bases, with 13 bases spanning the gap. The CDR3 sequence is 14 residues long. Germline V gene sequence: CDR1 LNHDA, CDR2 SQIVND (reference sequence). CDR3 sequence: CASRDSGRQETQYF. The CDR3 DNA sequence: TGTGCCAGTAGGGATTCGGGACGGCAAGAGACCCAGTACTTC.

The V gene is TRBV5-1, the J gene TRBJ2-5, with 8 bases aligning to TRBD2. Trimming at V came to 1 base and at J to 3 bases, leaving 8 bases not matched to a gene. This CDR3 is built from 16 residues. Germline lookup yields CDR1 SGHRS and CDR2 YFSETQ. DNA of the CDR3: TGCGCCAGCAGCTTGTTCTTCTCAGCGGGAGAAGAGACCCAGTACTTC. This encodes CASSLFFSAGEETQYF.

The chain carries TRBV5-1 and TRBJ2-6; 7 nucleotides match TRBD1. Looked up from germline, CDR1 is SGHRS and CDR2 is YFSETQ. The CDR3 has 17 residues. The ends lost 5 bases at V and 0 bases at J; junction bases unmatched: 8. This CDR3 is CASSPTSGGSGANVLTF. The CDR3 DNA follows: TGCGCCAGCAGTCCCACATCAGGGGGCTCTGGGGCCAACGTCCTGACTTTC. Looking up the rest from reference TRBV5-1 and TRBJ2-6 gives the full variable domain: KAGVTQTPRYLIKTRGQQVTLSCSPISGHRSVSWYQQTPGQGLQFLFEYFSETQRNKGNFPGRFSGRQFSNSRSEMNVSTLELGDSALYLCASSPTSGGSGANVLTFGAGSRLTVL.

The CDR3 is CSVEDGVQGRPYNEQFF. Written as DNA, the CDR3 is TGCAGCGTTGAAGATGGGGTCCAGGGCCGCCCCTACAATGAGCAGTTCTTC. V and J are TRBV29-1 and TRBJ2-1, with D tentatively TRBD1 (5 bases). Deletions cut 0 bases from V and 2 bases from J, with 17 bases between. The CDR3 is 17 residues long. CDR1 and CDR2 (germline): SQVTM, ANQGSEA.

This chain links TRBV15 with TRBJ1-1; 7 bases are shared with TRBD1. The CDR3 has 14 residues. Germline values: CDR1 LNHNV, CDR2 YYDKDF (reference sequence). The ends lost 4 bases at V and 5 bases at J; junction bases unmatched: 7. The CDR3 DNA follows: TGTGCCACCAGCACCGCAAAGGGGGCAACTGAAGCTTTCTTT. It yields the protein CATSTAKGATEAFF.

This clone occurred many times. The chain links TRBV19 to TRBJ2-5; no reliable D call. The CDR3 is 14 amino acids. The germline V and J ends were trimmed by 3 bases and 0 bases, with 8 bases remaining between them. The V gene's germline CDR1 is LNHDA and CDR2 SQIVND (reference sequence). For the CDR3, the DNA is TGTGCCAGTAGTATCTACTCGGACCAAGAGACCCAGTACTTC. Its protein is CASSIYSDQETQYF. Drawing the rest from reference TRBV19 and TRBJ2-5, the complete variable domain is DGGITQSPKYLFRKEGQNVTLSCEQNLNHDAMYWYRQDPGQGLRLIYYSQIVNDFQKGDIAEGYSVSREKKESFPLTVTSAQKNPTAFYLCASSIYSDQETQYFGPGTRLLVL.

The chain couples TRBV7-9 to TRBJ1-5; no firm D call. This CDR3 has 17 amino acids. Trimming left V 4 bases short and J 0 bases short, with 16 bases between. Looked up from germline, CDR1 is SEHNR and CDR2 is FQNEAQ (reference sequence). CDR3 nucleotide sequence: TGTGCCAGCAGCTATCAGGTGGGAGGTCATAGCAATCAGCCCCAGCATTTT. This gives the protein CASSYQVGGHSNQPQHF.

The CDR3 loop reads CASSQLAGPSTDTQYF. CDR3 DNA: TGCGCCAGCAGCCAGCTAGCGGGGCCTAGCACAGATACGCAGTATTTT. J is TRBJ2-3 and V is TRBV4-1, with 9 nucleotides matching TRBD2. V was pared by 3 bases and J by 0 bases, with 4 bases of the junction left unmatched. Germline lookup yields CDR1 MGHRA and CDR2 YSYEKL. The CDR3 is 16 residues long.

This rearrangement joins TRBV4-1 to TRBJ2-5; D could derive from TRBD1 or TRBD2 (5 bases each). Deletions cut 1 base from V and 13 bases from J, with 13 bases between. The CDR3 has 12 amino acids. Germline V CDR1 and CDR2: MGHRA, YSYEKL. Here the CDR3 reads CASSQGGTPWYF. CDR3 DNA sequence: TGCGCCAGCAGCCAAGGAGGGACCCCTTGGTACTTC.

This chain uses TRBV25-1 with TRBJ2-7, with D uncertain. CDR3 length: 11 amino acids. Deletions cut 9 bases from V and 0 bases from J, with 6 bases between. Germline-derived CDR1 and CDR2 are MGHDK and SYGVNS. As DNA, the CDR3 is TGTGCCAGTGAAAGCTCCTACGAGCAGTACTTC. This encodes CASESSYEQYF.

This rearrangement joins TRBV28 to TRBJ2-3; no clear D. This CDR3 is 15 amino acids long. Trimming left V 8 bases short and J 0 bases short, with 15 bases between. Germline V gives CDR1 MDHEN, CDR2 SYDVKM. CDR3 coding DNA: TGTGCCAGCCAATCGGGTGGAGTGAGCACAGATACGCAGTATTTT. It encodes CASQSGGVSTDTQYF.